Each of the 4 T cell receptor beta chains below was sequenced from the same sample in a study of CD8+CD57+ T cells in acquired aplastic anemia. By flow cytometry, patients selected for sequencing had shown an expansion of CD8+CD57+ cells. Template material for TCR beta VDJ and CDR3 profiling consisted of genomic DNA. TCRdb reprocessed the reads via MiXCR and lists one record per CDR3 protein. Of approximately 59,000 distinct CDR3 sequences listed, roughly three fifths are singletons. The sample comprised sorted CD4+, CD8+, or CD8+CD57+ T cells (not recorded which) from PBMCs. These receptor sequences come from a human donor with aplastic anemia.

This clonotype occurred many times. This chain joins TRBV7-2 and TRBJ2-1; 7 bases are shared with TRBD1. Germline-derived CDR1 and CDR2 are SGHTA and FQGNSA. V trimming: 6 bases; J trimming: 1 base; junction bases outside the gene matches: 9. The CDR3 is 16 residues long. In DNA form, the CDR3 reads TGTGCCAGCAGTTACTTAAACAGGGGTTCCTACAATGAGCAGTTCTTC. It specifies CASSYLNRGSYNEQFF.

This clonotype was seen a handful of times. Here the CDR3 DNA reads TGTGCCAGCAGTGACGGCCGGCTGCGAATAGTC. Translating gives CASSDGRLRIV. This chain links TRBV2 with TRBJ2-7; D is ambiguous. Germline V gene sequence: CDR1 SNHLY, CDR2 FYNNEI. This CDR3 is 11 amino acids long.

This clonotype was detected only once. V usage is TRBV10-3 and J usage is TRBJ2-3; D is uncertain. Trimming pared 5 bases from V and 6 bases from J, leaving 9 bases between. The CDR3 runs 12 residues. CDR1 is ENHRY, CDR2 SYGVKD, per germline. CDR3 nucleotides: TGTGCCATCAGTCCCAGTGGGGATACGCAGTATTTT. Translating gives CAISPSGDTQYF.

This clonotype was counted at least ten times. The CDR3 DNA is TGTGCCAGCAGTGAATATCGAGAGGTCCGCCCCGATGAGCAGTTCTTC. It specifies CASSEYREVRPDEQFF. The rearrangement joins TRBV6-1 to TRBJ2-1; D gene uncertain. Trimming shortened V by 2 bases and J by 8 bases, and 19 bases separated the two germline ends. The CDR3 is made up of 16 amino acids. The germline V gene encodes CDR1 MNHNS and CDR2 SASEGT.